The T cell receptor beta chain described here comes from a study of radiotherapy plus CTLA-4 blockade in lung cancer. CDR3 length: 12 amino acids. The V end was cut by 8 bases, the J end by 6 bases, with 13 bases between. The germline V gene encodes CDR1 WSHSY and CDR2 SAAADI. Produced via immunoSEQ multiplex PCR; TCRdb's table is partial and in-frame only. The sample has roughly 62,000 clones; approximately 76% are singletons. The study gave focal radiation plus ipilimumab CTLA-4 blockade to patients with chemo-refractory metastatic non-small-cell lung cancer. This TCR was sampled from a human donor with non-small cell lung cancer who had a complete response to radiotherapy plus ipilimumab. Source: peripheral blood, taken from a patient treated with radiotherapy plus ipilimumab. The chain combines TRBV10-2 with TRBJ1-2; the D is unclear. CDR3 protein: CASSRHLDGYTF. CDR3 bases: TGCGCCAGCTCCCGACACCTCGATGGCTACACCTTC.